Shown below are 6 T cell receptor beta chains from a single sample sequenced in a study of blood T cell repertoires in COVID-19. The assay was immunoSEQ multiplex PCR, and TCRdb's table has in-frame clones only and misses some. The sample contains some 420,000 clones, 85% to 90% of which appear only once. Material: PBMCs or T cells enriched from blood (not recorded which). The receptors were gathered from a man aged 30 to 39 who had recovered from COVID-19.

Written as DNA, the CDR3 is TGTGCCAGTAGTATAAAGGGGACAGGGGCCCTCAGGGAGACCCAGTACTTC. It specifies CASSIKGTGALRETQYF. This chain uses TRBV19 with TRBJ2-5, with 10 bases matching TRBD1. The CDR3 length is 17 residues. Germline CDR1 is LNHDA and CDR2 is SQIVND (reference sequence). V lost 2 bases and J lost 5; bases outside the gene matches: 11.

The rearrangement links TRBV7-9 to TRBJ2-7; D ambiguous. The CDR3 consists of 13 residues. Germline CDR1 SEHNR, CDR2 FQNEAQ (reference sequence). Between the trimmed V and J ends, which lost 6 bases and 4 bases, there was a span of 13 bases. The DNA of the CDR3 is TGTGCCAGCAGACAAGCAGGAACTTACGAGCAGTACTTC. This sequence encodes CASRQAGTYEQYF.

The rearrangement uses TRBV12-5 and TRBJ1-2, with 7 bases identical to TRBD1. V was clipped by 6 bases and J by 4 bases; unmatched bases: 5. There are 13 residues in the CDR3. Germline CDR1 reads LGHNT; CDR2 reads FRNRAP. The CDR3 spells CASGNRGGYGYTF. The CDR3 DNA is TGTGCTAGTGGAAACAGGGGCGGCTATGGCTACACCTTC.

In DNA form, the CDR3 reads TGCAGCGTTGAAGTTAGTAGCCATAGGAACACTGAAGCTTTCTTT. Protein product: CSVEVSSHRNTEAFF. The chain is built from TRBV29-1 and TRBJ1-1; no reliable D call. There are 15 residues in the CDR3. Germline loops: CDR1 SQVTM, CDR2 ANQGSEA. Trimming removed 1 base from V and 1 base from J, with 13 bases in between.

This clone was recorded once. The chain has TRBV19 and TRBJ1-5; 7 positions match TRBD1. This CDR3 is built from 13 residues. Germline V gene sequence: CDR1 LNHDA, CDR2 SQIVND (reference sequence). The junction had 10 bases not matched to a gene; V was cut back by 8 bases and J by 9 bases. The CDR3 DNA follows: TGTGCCAGTGGGACAGACCGAGAACGGCCCCAGCATTTT. This translates into CASGTDRERPQHF.

V is TRBV11-2 and J is TRBJ1-2; TRBD1 agrees at 8 bases. CDR3 length equals 15 residues. From germline, CDR1 is SGHAT and CDR2 FQNNGV. V lost 5 bases, J lost 7 bases, and 12 bases stayed unmatched. In DNA form, the CDR3 reads TGTGCCAGCAGCCGAAACCAGGGGGCGGGAAGTGGCTACACCTTC. Translation: CASSRNQGAGSGYTF.